The source of this TCR beta chain is a study of T cell responses to AZD1222 COVID-19 vaccine. Assay: immunoSEQ multiplex PCR; the TCRdb copy retains only in-frame clones and omits some. The data show around 250,000 clones, with over 90% seen just once and around 0.6% held by the top ten. The V and J ends lost 0 bases and 0 bases respectively, with 10 bases between them. CDR1 is SGHNT and CDR2 is YYREEE in the germline V gene (reference sequence). The length of the CDR3 is 16 residues. This receptor was identified in an adult in good health. This chain joins TRBV5-4 and TRBJ1-3; maybe TRBD1 (5 bases). Sequences were derived from peripheral blood, sampled on day 0 of AZD1222 vaccination. In nucleotides, the CDR3 is TGTGCCAGCAGCTTGGGAGGGGTTAGCTCTGGAAACACCATATATTTT. It specifies CASSLGGVSSGNTIYF.